This passage covers 23 T cell receptor beta chains from one sample sequenced in a study of multiple sclerosis patients with progressive multifocal leukoencephalopathy. Sequencing used immunoSEQ multiplex PCR; TCRdb keeps in-frame clones, though not all of them. The sample yields about 31,000 clones, roughly 89% seen once. Time point specified: time of PML onset. The sequencing used PBMCs, collected from a patient treated with natalizumab. These receptor sequences come from a woman aged 40 to 50 with progressive multifocal leukoencephalopathy.

V and J are TRBV7-2 and TRBJ2-3, with 16 bases matching TRBD2. With 5 bases clipped from V and 7 bases from J, the junction kept 6 bases outside the gene matches. The CDR3 has 16 amino acids. The germline CDR1 and CDR2 sequences are SGHTA and FQGNSA. The CDR3 reads CASSAGTSGGENTQYF. The CDR3 DNA follows: TGTGCCAGCAGCGCTGGGACTAGCGGGGGGGAAAATACGCAGTATTTT.

Details on this clone: Other DNA sequences in this specimen translate into the identical CDR3. The chain carries TRBV28 and TRBJ1-1; 9 bases map to TRBD1. The CDR3 contains 13 residues. The germline gives CDR1 MDHEN, CDR2 SYDVKM. The V gene end was trimmed by 5 bases and the J gene end by 5 bases; junction bases not matched to a gene: 3. The CDR3 protein is CASSRDRVTEAFF. The CDR3 DNA follows: TGTGCCAGCAGTCGGGACAGGGTTACTGAAGCTTTCTTT.

J is TRBJ1-1 and V is TRBV18; maybe TRBD1 (5 bases). Looked up from germline, CDR1 is KGHSH and CDR2 is LQKENI. The CDR3 is 13 amino acids. V lost 4 bases, J lost 10 bases, and 16 bases lay in between. CDR3 DNA sequence: TGTGCCAGCTCACTCTCGGACACCCGCGGAGCTTTCTTT. It is translated as CASSLSDTRGAFF.

CDR3 region: CASTEPGQGGCETQYF. The DNA of the CDR3 is TGCGCCAGCACTGAACCGGGACAGGGCGGCTGCGAGACCCAGTACTTC. This chain joins TRBV10-1 and TRBJ2-5; TRBD1 matches 9 bases. In germline, CDR1 is WNHNN, CDR2 SYGVQD (reference sequence). After removal of 7 bases from V and 5 bases from J, the junction contained 14 bases not matched to a gene. CDR3 size: 16 residues.

V gene TRBV15 combines with J gene TRBJ2-7; weak D call: TRBD2 (5 bases). Trimming shortened V by 5 bases and J by 4 bases, and 15 bases separated the two germline ends. The CDR3 runs 14 residues. Germline assignment: CDR1 LNHNV and CDR2 YYDKDF (reference sequence). This chain's CDR3 is CATSGAGGSYEQYF. As DNA, the CDR3 is TGTGCCACCAGCGGTGCGGGTGGGTCATACGAGCAGTACTTC.

This clone occurred once. The rearrangement links TRBV7-6 to TRBJ1-6, with 11 bases fitting TRBD1. This CDR3 is built from 14 residues. CDR1 and CDR2 (germline): SGHVS, FNYEAQ. After removal of 4 bases from V and 19 bases from J, the junction contained 12 bases not matched to a gene. DNA for the CDR3: TGTGCCAGCAGCTCTCGGACAGGGGGCCCTCCAAATCACTTT. Its translation: CASSSRTGGPPNHF.

This chain uses TRBV11-2 with TRBJ2-2; D call uncertain. This CDR3 comprises 12 residues. CDR1 and CDR2 (germline): SGHAT, FQNNGV. Trimming took 6 bases from V and 2 from J, leaving 4 bases between them. CDR3 in amino acids: CASRPNTGELFF. In DNA form, the CDR3 reads TGTGCCAGCAGACCAAACACCGGGGAGCTGTTTTTT.

The chain is built from TRBV2 and TRBJ2-3; 7 nucleotides match TRBD1. Germline CDR1 and CDR2: SNHLY and FYNNEI. Losses at the gene ends were 6 bases for V and 6 bases for J; bases not matched to a gene: 6. The CDR3 is made up of 13 amino acids. This CDR3 reads CASRGGAWDTQYF. The CDR3 DNA sequence: TGTGCCAGCAGAGGGGGCGCCTGGGATACGCAGTATTTT.

J is TRBJ2-5 and V is TRBV7-7; TRBD1 agrees at 8 bases. V dropped 4 bases and J dropped 2; count of bases not matched to a gene: 3. The CDR3 loop spans 14 amino acids. Germline loops: CDR1 SSHAT, CDR2 FNYEAQ (reference sequence). In nucleotides, the CDR3 is TGTGCCAGCAGCTCCAGACAGGGGCAAGAGACCCAGTACTTC. It encodes CASSSRQGQETQYF.

J is TRBJ2-2 and V is TRBV25-1; TRBD2 matches at 7 bases. Germline V gene lookup returns CDR1 MGHDK and CDR2 SYGVNS. V lost 1 base, J lost 1 base, and 6 bases stayed unmatched. CDR3 size: 17 residues. CDR3: CASSESTGGGNTGELFF. CDR3 sequence (DNA): TGTGCCAGCAGTGAATCGACCGGCGGGGGGAACACCGGGGAGCTGTTTTTT.

To note about this clone: Other DNA sequences within the sample encode an identical CDR3. The V call is TRBV5-1, the J call TRBJ2-7, with a possible D match to TRBD2 (6 bases). From germline, CDR1 is SGHRS and CDR2 YFSETQ. Deletions cut 0 bases from V and 3 bases from J, with 13 bases between. The CDR3 is 15 amino acids. The CDR3 sequence: CASSLGGSGLYEQYF. The CDR3 nucleotides are TGCGCCAGCAGCTTGGGGGGTTCGGGACTCTACGAGCAGTACTTC.

The rearrangement uses TRBV7-6 and TRBJ1-1; no firm D call. This CDR3 has 14 residues. Trimming took off 5 bases at V and 1 base at J, with 11 bases between the two ends. Germline values: CDR1 SGHVS, CDR2 FNYEAQ. The chain's CDR3 is CASSREGSNTEAFF. As DNA, the CDR3 is TGTGCCAGCAGCCGGGAGGGCTCGAACACTGAAGCTTTCTTT.

The chain recombines TRBV6-4 with TRBJ1-2; maybe TRBD1 (5 bases). This CDR3 is built from 15 residues. Trimming removed 2 bases from V and 4 bases from J, with 14 bases in between. Germline CDR1 reads MRHNA; CDR2 reads SNTAGT. CDR3 sequence reads: CASSDHHSGTYGYTF. CDR3 DNA sequence: TGTGCCAGCAGTGACCATCATTCAGGGACCTATGGCTACACCTTC.

This clone was counted a single time. The chain has TRBV6-5 and TRBJ1-5; TRBD1 matches 7 bases. The CDR3 extends over 15 amino acids. Germline CDR1 and CDR2: MNHEY and SVGAGI. V trimming: 2 bases; J trimming: 4 bases; junction bases outside the gene matches: 5. CDR3 in amino acids: CASSYAGTENQPQHF. The CDR3 DNA is TGTGCCAGCAGTTACGCCGGGACAGAAAATCAGCCCCAGCATTTT.

This chain joins TRBV30 and TRBJ1-5; no reliable D call. Germline assignment: CDR1 GTSNPN and CDR2 SVGIG (reference sequence). The CDR3 loop spans 15 amino acids. Trimming pared 1 base from V and 7 bases from J, leaving 17 bases between. The CDR3 spells CAWSDNGPRNQPQHF. Written as DNA, the CDR3 is TGTGCCTGGAGTGACAATGGGCCCCGGAACCAGCCCCAGCATTTT.

The V gene is TRBV7-2, the J gene TRBJ2-4, with no clear D. This CDR3 spans 14 amino acids. V lost 5 bases and J 1 base, leaving 9 bases between the germline ends. Germline V gene data show CDR1 as SGHTA and CDR2 as FQGNSA. The CDR3 region is CASSPGRAKNIQYF. The CDR3 DNA reads TGTGCCAGCAGCCCCGGCAGGGCCAAAAACATTCAGTACTTC.

The chain carries TRBV7-2 and TRBJ2-7; D unclear. Germline CDR1 reads SGHTA; CDR2 reads FQGNSA. V gave up 0 bases and J gave up 2 bases, with 5 bases separating them. The CDR3 length is 13 residues. The DNA of the CDR3 is TGTGCCAGCAGCTTAGCGTCACCCTACGAGCAGTACTTC. It encodes CASSLASPYEQYF.

The chain uses TRBV4-3 and TRBJ2-7; the D is unclear. Trimming took 1 base from V and 6 from J, leaving 7 bases between them. This CDR3 contains 12 residues. Germline CDR1 reads LGHNA; CDR2 reads YSLEER. Here the CDR3 DNA reads TGCGCCAGCAGCCAAGTAAACTCCGAGCAGTACTTC. It encodes CASSQVNSEQYF.

The genes are TRBV27 and TRBJ1-1; tentatively, D is TRBD1 (5 bases). Per the germline V gene, CDR1 is MNHEY and CDR2 is SMNVEV (reference sequence). V dropped 3 bases and J dropped 0 bases, with 11 bases sitting between them. This CDR3 is 15 amino acids long. CDR3 nucleotide sequence: TGTGCCAGCAGTTTTTATAGGGGAATGAACACTGAAGCTTTCTTT. The encoded protein is CASSFYRGMNTEAFF.

The chain joins TRBV28 to TRBJ1-1; no clear D gene. V lost 6 bases, J lost 12 bases, and 20 bases lay in between. Germline V gene data show CDR1 as MDHEN and CDR2 as SYDVKM. The CDR3 length is 13 residues. CDR3: CASSPPTGGQTFF. CDR3 nucleotides: TGTGCCAGCAGCCCACCCACCGGAGGCCAGACTTTCTTT.

The chain couples TRBV5-8 to TRBJ2-1; TRBD2 matches 7 bases. The CDR3 is 15 residues long. After removal of 4 bases from V and 1 base from J, the junction contained 5 bases not matched to a gene. From germline, CDR1 is SGHTS and CDR2 YDEGEE. CDR3 nucleotides: TGTGCCAGCAGCCCCTCCGGGGGGTCCTACAATGAGCAGTTCTTC. It specifies CASSPSGGSYNEQFF.

This chain links TRBV5-1 with TRBJ1-1; TRBD1 aligns across 7 bases. With 2 bases clipped from V and 0 bases from J, the junction kept 4 bases outside the gene matches. Germline V gene data show CDR1 as SGHRS and CDR2 as YFSETQ. This CDR3 is built from 15 residues. This CDR3 is CASSLKQGMNTEAFF. The CDR3 region has the DNA TGCGCCAGCAGCTTAAAACAGGGGATGAACACTGAAGCTTTCTTT.

The rearrangement links TRBV28 to TRBJ2-5; 11 bases agree with TRBD1. Matching the DNA end better, TRBJ2-7 makes the J call doubtful. Germline V gene data show CDR1 as MDHEN and CDR2 as SYDVKM. The CDR3 runs 15 residues. The CDR3 sequence is CASSPRTGGLYEQYF. The CDR3 DNA reads TGTGCCAGCAGTCCCCGGACAGGGGGCCTTTACGAGCAGTACTTC.